Below are 26 T cell receptor beta chains sequenced from a single sample in a study of graft-versus-host responses after intestinal transplantation. Profiled with immunoSEQ multiplex PCR; TCRdb holds only in-frame clones, not every one. The table shows about 47,000 clones, with 90% to 95% occurring only once. This material consisted of PBMCs, taken around 790 days after a first intestinal transplant, on the day of a second. The origin of the receptors is a human patient who received an intestinal transplant, so some T cells may come from the graft donor.

J is TRBJ2-5 and V is TRBV19, with TRBD2 identical over 13 bases. This CDR3 has 18 residues. V dropped 3 bases and J dropped 5; count of bases not matched to a gene: 12. Germline loops: CDR1 LNHDA, CDR2 SQIVND (reference sequence). CDR3 DNA sequence: TGTGCCAGTAGTATGCGGCACAGACTAGCGGGAGGTCTTGAGACCCAGTACTTC. Its protein product is CASSMRHRLAGGLETQYF.

The chain is built from TRBV7-9 and TRBJ2-1; D is perhaps TRBD1 or TRBD2 (6 bases each). Trimming stripped 2 bases from V and 4 bases from J, with 21 bases between. The germline V gene encodes CDR1 SEHNR and CDR2 FQNEAQ (reference sequence). This CDR3 is built from 18 residues. In nucleotides, the CDR3 is TGTGCCAGCAGCTTACTAACGCAAGGGGGGTCGGAGTACAATGAGCAGTTCTTC. Encoded protein: CASSLLTQGGSEYNEQFF. Looking up the rest from reference TRBV7-9 and TRBJ2-1 gives the full variable domain: DTGVSQNPRHKITKRGQNVTFRCDPISEHNRLYWYRQTLGQGPEFLTYFQNEAQLEKSRLLSDRFSAERPKGSFSTLEIQRTEQGDSAMYLCASSLLTQGGSEYNEQFFGPGTRLTVL.

V usage is TRBV7-9 and J usage is TRBJ2-3, with TRBD2 matching over 7 bases. In germline, CDR1 is SEHNR, CDR2 FQNEAQ (reference sequence). Unmatched junction bases numbered 9, after V lost 3 bases and J lost 3 bases. CDR3 length: 16 amino acids. Here the CDR3 reads CASSFTGRERTDTQYF. In DNA form, the CDR3 reads TGTGCCAGCAGCTTCACGGGGCGGGAGAGGACAGATACGCAGTATTTT.

The V and J genes are TRBV6-5 and TRBJ2-1; a weak D match, TRBD2 (6 bases). The CDR3 has 16 residues. In germline, CDR1 is MNHEY, CDR2 SVGAGI. Trimming left V 0 bases short and J 5 bases short, with 14 bases between. The DNA for the CDR3 is TGTGCCAGCAGTTACTCTTTTAGCGGAGGTCACAATGAGCAGTTCTTC. Its translation: CASSYSFSGGHNEQFF.

The J gene is TRBJ2-7, the V gene TRBV2; 10 bases fit TRBD2. The germline CDR1 and CDR2 sequences are SNHLY and FYNNEI. The CDR3 sequence is 16 residues long. The V and J ends lost 4 bases and 11 bases, in that order; junction bases with no gene match: 17. As DNA, the CDR3 is TGTGCCAGCAGTGGGTTTAGCGGGAGGATGGGAACGGAGGAGTACTTC. Amino acids: CASSGFSGRMGTEEYF.

Notes on this clone: Germline and junction disagree at one end, which may indicate a read error. This chain links TRBV29-1 with TRBJ1-4; 8 bases agree with TRBD1. There are 12 residues in the CDR3. Per the germline V gene, CDR1 is SQVTM and CDR2 is ANQGSEA. DNA of the CDR3: TGCAGCGTCCAGGGGGCCATGAGAAAAACTGTTTTT. As protein: CSVQGAMRKTVF.

V is TRBV19 and J is TRBJ1-5, with TRBD1 matching over 9 bases. The germline V gene has CDR1 LNHDA and CDR2 SQIVND (reference sequence). The CDR3 has 15 residues. V was clipped by 8 bases and J by 0 bases; unmatched bases: 5. The CDR3 DNA sequence: TGTGCCAGTGTTACAGGGGGCCTTAGCAATCAGCCCCAGCATTTT. This translates into CASVTGGLSNQPQHF.

The chain couples TRBV29-1 to TRBJ1-5, with D hard to call. CDR1 and CDR2 from the germline V gene are SQVTM and ANQGSEA. This CDR3 contains 12 residues. V lost 4 bases and J lost 4, with 8 bases in between. CDR3: CSVGAANQPQHF. The CDR3 DNA reads TGCAGCGTTGGGGCAGCAAATCAGCCCCAGCATTTT. The whole variable domain, remainder taken from reference TRBV29-1 and TRBJ1-5, is SAVISQKPSRDICQRGTSLTIQCQVDSQVTMMFWYRQQPGQSLTLIATANQGSEATYESGFVIDKFPISRPNLTFSTLTVSNMSPEDSSIYLCSVGAANQPQHFGDGTRLSIL.

As to this clone: One junction end disagrees with the germline gene, perhaps due to a read error. CDR3 in DNA: TGTGCCAGCAGAGAAGACAAGTACACCGGGGAGCTGTTTTTT. This codes for CASREDKYTGELFF. The V call is TRBV2, the J call TRBJ2-2; D is ambiguous. Germline values: CDR1 SNHLY, CDR2 FYNNEI. The CDR3 runs to 14 residues.

The V and J genes are TRBV6-5 and TRBJ1-1; D not certain. Trimming pared 8 bases from V and 4 bases from J, leaving 14 bases between. This CDR3 contains 13 residues. Germline V CDR1 and CDR2: MNHEY, SVGAGI. CDR3 DNA: TGTGCCAGCTATAGCCTTTGGAGCACTGAAGCTTTCTTT. Its translation: CASYSLWSTEAFF.

Of note for this clone: This sample includes further DNA sequences coding for the same CDR3. The chain links TRBV6-5 to TRBJ1-4; the match to TRBD1 covers 7 bases. J was trimmed by 2 bases and V by 5 bases; bases with no gene match: 2. The CDR3 consists of 14 residues. Per germline, CDR1 MNHEY and CDR2 SVGAGI. CDR3 nucleotides: TGTGCCAGCAGTGCAGGGGGGACTAATGAAAAACTGTTTTTT. This sequence encodes CASSAGGTNEKLFF.

The genes are TRBV9 and TRBJ1-2; 7 nucleotides line up with TRBD1. The V segment lost 3 bases and the J segment 4 bases; nucleotides outside the gene matches: 9. This CDR3 has 15 residues. Germline loops: CDR1 SGDLS, CDR2 YYNGEE. CDR3 region: CASSASVTGAYGYTF. In DNA, the CDR3 is TGTGCCAGCAGCGCCTCAGTAACAGGGGCCTATGGCTACACCTTC.

The V and J genes are TRBV5-6 and TRBJ2-7, with D perhaps matching TRBD2 (6 bases). CDR1 and CDR2 (germline): SGHDT, YYEEEE. The CDR3 runs 13 residues. With 0 bases removed from V and 3 bases from J, the gap between germline ends came to 7 bases. This CDR3 is CASSLGAGYEQYF. CDR3 in DNA: TGTGCCAGCAGCTTGGGAGCGGGCTACGAGCAGTACTTC. Combining the CDR3 with reference TRBV5-6 and TRBJ2-7 gives the whole variable domain DAGVTQSPTHLIKTRGQQVTLRCSPKSGHDTVSWYQQALGQGPQFIFQYYEEEERQRGNFPDRFSGHQFPNYSSELNVNALLLGDSALYLCASSLGAGYEQYFGPGTRLTVT.

The chain combines TRBV6-5 with TRBJ1-2, with a tentative D call TRBD1 (6 bases). This CDR3 contains 12 residues. Germline loops: CDR1 MNHEY, CDR2 SVGAGI. V was pared by 5 bases and J by 2 bases, with 6 bases between. The CDR3 here is CASSDRNYGYTF. The DNA of the CDR3 is TGTGCCAGCAGTGACAGGAACTATGGCTACACCTTC.

The CDR3, as DNA: TGTGCCAGCACGGAATCTGAAGCTTTCTTT. This sequence encodes CASTESEAFF. The rearrangement joins TRBV6-1 to TRBJ1-1; D remains unclear. CDR1 is MNHNS, CDR2 SASEGT, per germline. Trimming cost V 7 bases and J 6 bases, with 6 bases left between them. The CDR3 runs 10 residues.

The rearrangement joins TRBV6-5 to TRBJ1-1, with D perhaps matching TRBD1 (5 bases). The germline CDR1 and CDR2 sequences are MNHEY and SVGAGI. V dropped 2 bases and J dropped 4 bases, with 14 bases sitting between them. This CDR3 region has 15 residues. CDR3 DNA: TGTGCCAGCAGTTACGGACAAGGGCTCGCCACTGAAGCTTTCTTT. It codes for CASSYGQGLATEAFF.

The chain joins TRBV6-5 to TRBJ2-2; 8 positions match TRBD1. Germline lookup yields CDR1 MNHEY and CDR2 SVGAGI. V dropped 0 bases and J dropped 6; count of bases not matched to a gene: 6. This CDR3 spans 16 amino acids. The CDR3 region has the DNA TGTGCCAGCAGTTACTCGAACAGGGGGAAGGCCGGGGAGCTGTTTTTT. Translated, it gives CASSYSNRGKAGELFF.

The chain combines TRBV18 with TRBJ2-3; 9 positions agree with TRBD1. V dropped 6 bases and J dropped 3; count of bases not matched to a gene: 4. Germline CDR1 KGHSH, CDR2 LQKENI. The CDR3 is made up of 14 amino acids. In DNA form, the CDR3 reads TGTGCCAGCTCGCAGGACAGGGGTACAGATACGCAGTATTTT. This sequence encodes CASSQDRGTDTQYF.

This clone was counted a few times. DNA of the CDR3: TGTGCCAGCTCACCTCCCGGACAGAAGGGCTACACCTTC. Amino acids: CASSPPGQKGYTF. The J gene is TRBJ1-2, the V gene TRBV18; D possibly corresponds to TRBD1 (6 bases). Trimming took 3 bases from V and 8 from J, leaving 13 bases between them. CDR3 length equals 13 residues. From germline, CDR1 is KGHSH and CDR2 LQKENI.

CDR3 DNA: TGTGCCAGCAGTGAAGCGTTCTCCGACGGCGGGGAGCTGTTTTTT. This gives the protein CASSEAFSDGGELFF. J is TRBJ2-2 and V is TRBV6-1, with D hard to call. CDR3 size: 15 residues. V was clipped by 0 bases and J by 7 bases, with 12 bases between them. From germline, CDR1 is MNHNS and CDR2 SASEGT.

The rearrangement links TRBV10-3 to TRBJ1-1; 7 positions agree with TRBD1. The CDR3 spans 12 residues. With V trimmed by 10 bases and J by 3 bases, 5 bases remained unmatched. The germline V gene has CDR1 ENHRY and CDR2 SYGVKD. CDR3: CATSRGDTEAFF. In nucleotides, the CDR3 is TGTGCCACCTCCAGGGGGGACACTGAAGCTTTCTTT.

This rearrangement joins TRBV30 to TRBJ1-4; D may be TRBD1 (5 bases). Deletions cut 2 bases from V and 10 bases from J, with 11 bases between. CDR1 and CDR2 from the germline V gene are GTSNPN and SVGIG (reference sequence). This CDR3 has 12 amino acids. The CDR3 loop reads CAWSQGSSKLFF. In nucleotides, the CDR3 is TGTGCCTGGAGTCAGGGATCTTCAAAACTGTTTTTT.

The chain couples TRBV4-1 to TRBJ1-3; D gene unclear. This CDR3 is 14 amino acids long. V gave up 1 base and J gave up 4 bases, with 8 bases separating them. Per germline, CDR1 MGHRA and CDR2 YSYEKL. As DNA, the CDR3 is TGCGCCAGCAGCCAAGGTCCACTCGGAAACACCATATATTTT. Translating it yields CASSQGPLGNTIYF.

V gene TRBV9 combines with J gene TRBJ2-2; perhaps TRBD1 as D (6 bases). Trimming removed 4 bases at V and 3 bases at J, with 10 bases between. Germline-derived CDR1 and CDR2 are SGDLS and YYNGEE. The CDR3 totals 14 residues. The CDR3 DNA sequence: TGTGCCAGCAGCCTACAGGGTGACACCGGGGAGCTGTTTTTT. Translated, it gives CASSLQGDTGELFF.

This sequence joins TRBV28 and TRBJ2-2; 9 bases are shared with TRBD1. The V gene end was trimmed by 5 bases and the J gene end by 7 bases; junction bases not matched to a gene: 8. This CDR3 region has 15 residues. CDR1 is MDHEN and CDR2 is SYDVKM in the germline V gene. CDR3: CASSTPGQGGGELFF. Written as DNA, the CDR3 is TGTGCCAGCAGTACTCCGGGACAGGGTGGCGGGGAGCTGTTTTTT.

The chain couples TRBV29-1 to TRBJ2-1; tentatively, D is TRBD1 or TRBD2 (7 bases each). Germline CDR1 reads SQVTM; CDR2 reads ANQGSEA. Between the trimmed V and J ends, which lost 7 bases and 7 bases, there was a span of 29 bases. The CDR3 extends over 17 amino acids. The CDR3 spells CSARVGGRTGGENEQFF. The CDR3 DNA reads TGCAGCGCCCGGGTAGGGGGCCGGACGGGAGGCGAGAATGAGCAGTTCTTC.